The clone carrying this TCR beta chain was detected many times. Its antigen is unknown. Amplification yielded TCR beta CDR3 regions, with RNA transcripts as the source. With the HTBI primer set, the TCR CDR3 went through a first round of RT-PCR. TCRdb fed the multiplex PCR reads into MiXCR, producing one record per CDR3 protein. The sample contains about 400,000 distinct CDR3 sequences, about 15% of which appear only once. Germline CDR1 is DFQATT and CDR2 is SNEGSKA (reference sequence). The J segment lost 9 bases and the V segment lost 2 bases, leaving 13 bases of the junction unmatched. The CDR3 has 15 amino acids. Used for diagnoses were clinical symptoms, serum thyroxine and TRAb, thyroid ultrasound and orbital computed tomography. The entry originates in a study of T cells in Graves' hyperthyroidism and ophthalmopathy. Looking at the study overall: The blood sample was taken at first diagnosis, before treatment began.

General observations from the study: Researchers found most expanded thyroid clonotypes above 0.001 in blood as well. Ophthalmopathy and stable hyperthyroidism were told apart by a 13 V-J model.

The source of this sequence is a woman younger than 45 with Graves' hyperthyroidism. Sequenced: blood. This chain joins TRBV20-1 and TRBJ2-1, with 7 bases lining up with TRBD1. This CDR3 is CSARSGQARGSEQFF. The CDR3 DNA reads TGCAGTGCTAGATCCGGACAGGCTAGGGGGAGTGAGCAGTTCTTC.